This T cell receptor beta chain is drawn from a study of blood T cells in healthy people across ages. Study-wide context: About one barcoded beta molecule per two T cells was captured by template switching.

Study-wide points: Getting older went along with TCR beta diversity per million T cells dropping roughly linearly.

Germline CDR1 is LNHNV and CDR2 is YYDKDF (reference sequence). With 4 bases clipped from V and 1 base from J, the junction kept 3 bases outside the gene matches. CDR3 length: 16 residues. This clonotype has just a few counts. The antigen is undetermined. Together with a sample-barcoded 5' primer, a J-beta primer mix was included in a second PCR lasting about 7 to 12 cycles. TCRdb re-called the 5' RACE reads through MiXCR, storing one row per CDR3 protein. The sample carries about 1.1 million distinct CDR3 sequences, 35% to 40% recorded once. The V call is TRBV15, the J call TRBJ2-5; 13 bases agree with TRBD2. The TCR originated in a man younger than 35 in good health. The sample was blood. The CDR3 sequence is CATSTRLAGGQETQYF. DNA of the CDR3: TGTGCCACCAGCACACGACTAGCGGGGGGCCAAGAGACCCAGTACTTC.